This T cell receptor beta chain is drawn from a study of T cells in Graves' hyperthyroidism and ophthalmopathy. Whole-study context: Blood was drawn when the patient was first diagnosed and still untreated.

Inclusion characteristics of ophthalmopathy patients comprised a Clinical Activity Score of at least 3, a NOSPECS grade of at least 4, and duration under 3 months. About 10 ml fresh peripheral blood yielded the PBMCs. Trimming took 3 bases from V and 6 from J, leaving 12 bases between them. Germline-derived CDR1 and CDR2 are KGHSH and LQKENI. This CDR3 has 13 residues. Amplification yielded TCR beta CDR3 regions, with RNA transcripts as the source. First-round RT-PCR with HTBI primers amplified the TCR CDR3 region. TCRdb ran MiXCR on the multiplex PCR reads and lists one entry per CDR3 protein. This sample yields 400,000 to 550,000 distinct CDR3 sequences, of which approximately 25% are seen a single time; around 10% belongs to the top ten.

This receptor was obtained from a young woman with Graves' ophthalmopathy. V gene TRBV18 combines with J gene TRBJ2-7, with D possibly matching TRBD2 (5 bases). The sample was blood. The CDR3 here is CASSPTGSLEQYF. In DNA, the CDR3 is TGTGCCAGCTCACCCACGGGGAGTCTCGAGCAGTACTTC.